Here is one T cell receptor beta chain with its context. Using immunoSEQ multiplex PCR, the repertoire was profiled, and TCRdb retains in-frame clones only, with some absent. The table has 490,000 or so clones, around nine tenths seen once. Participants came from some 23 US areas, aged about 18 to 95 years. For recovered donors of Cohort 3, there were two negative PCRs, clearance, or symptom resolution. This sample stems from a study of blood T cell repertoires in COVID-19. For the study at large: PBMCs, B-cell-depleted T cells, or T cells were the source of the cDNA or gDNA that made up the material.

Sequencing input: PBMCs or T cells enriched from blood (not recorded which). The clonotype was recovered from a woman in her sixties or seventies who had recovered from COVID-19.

In DNA, the CDR3 is TGTGCAAGTCGCTTAGAGGGACAGGGGTATTCTGGAAACACCATATATTTT. It specifies CASRLEGQGYSGNTIYF. This chain joins TRBV12-2 and TRBJ1-3; the table calls TRBD1, which could not be checked here. TRBV12-2 is tagged as a pseudogene. The CDR3 spans 17 residues.